The 20 T cell receptor beta chains reported below all come from one sample, sequenced in a study of spatial heterogeneity in lung cancer. One entry per CDR3 protein results from TCRdb running MiXCR on the 5' RACE reads. Of tens of thousands of distinct CDR3 sequences listed, approximately 12% are singletons. Time point: sample taken at primary tumor resection. Extraction of whole RNA from tumor, nontumor lung or frozen PBMC preceded unsorted sequencing. The sample was PBMCs, taken at surgery. The source of these receptors is a male donor with early-stage non-small cell lung cancer.

This clonotype came up a few times. The gene calls are TRBV2 and TRBJ2-2, with TRBD2 identical over 12 bases. CDR1 is SNHLY, CDR2 FYNNEI, per germline. The V segment lost 7 bases and the J segment 6 bases; nucleotides outside the gene matches: 15. The CDR3 runs to 18 residues. The CDR3 protein is CASTPIRTSGKSSGELFF. The DNA for the CDR3 is TGTGCCAGCACCCCAATCAGGACTAGCGGGAAGAGCTCCGGGGAGCTGTTTTTT. Filled out from reference TRBV2 and TRBJ2-2, the complete variable domain reads EPEVTQTPSHQVTQMGQEVILRCVPISNHLYFYWYRQILGQKVEFLVSFYNNEISEKSEIFDDQFSVERPDGSNFTLKIRSTKLEDSAMYFCASTPIRTSGKSSGELFFGEGSRLTVL.

This clonotype was found a few times. The rearrangement uses TRBV18 and TRBJ2-7, with D unclear. V lost 3 bases and J 4 bases, leaving 7 bases between the germline ends. CDR3 length: 12 amino acids. Looked up from germline, CDR1 is KGHSH and CDR2 is LQKENI. DNA of the CDR3: TGTGCCAGCTCACCGACTCCGTACGAGCAGTACTTC. Residues: CASSPTPYEQYF.

The CDR3 sequence: CAWSPGGNYEQYF. The CDR3 nucleotides are TGTGCCTGGAGTCCGGGGGGGAACTACGAGCAGTACTTC. This rearrangement joins TRBV30 to TRBJ2-7, with 8 nucleotides matching TRBD2. The CDR3 covers 13 residues. The germline V gene encodes CDR1 GTSNPN and CDR2 SVGIG (reference sequence). The J segment lost 3 bases and the V segment lost 2 bases, leaving 3 bases of the junction unmatched.

In this sample, this clonotype turned up a few times. The chain links TRBV11-2 to TRBJ1-2; 8 bases map to TRBD1. Trimming took 5 bases from V and 8 from J; bases not matched to a gene: 10. There are 14 residues in the CDR3. Germline CDR1 SGHAT, CDR2 FQNNGV. The CDR3 DNA is TGTGCCAGCAGCCAGATTGGACAGGGCGAAGGCTACACCTTC. Protein sequence: CASSQIGQGEGYTF.

V is TRBV12-3 or TRBV12-4 and J is TRBJ1-5; the D is unclear. V was trimmed by 3 bases and J by 2 bases, leaving 8 bases between them. This CDR3 is 14 amino acids long. As DNA, the CDR3 is TGTGCCAGCAGTTTTTCCGGGGGCAATCAGCCCCAGCATTTT. Translation gives CASSFSGGNQPQHF.

The genes are TRBV5-1 and TRBJ1-1; 11 positions agree with TRBD1. The CDR3 is made up of 19 amino acids. The ends lost 3 bases at V and 3 bases at J; junction bases unmatched: 16. Germline V gene sequence: CDR1 SGHRS, CDR2 YFSETQ. CDR3 sequence: CASSSGQGAKRTWDTEAFF. The CDR3 DNA reads TGCGCCAGCAGCTCCGGACAGGGGGCAAAGAGGACATGGGACACTGAAGCTTTCTTT.

This clonotype came up a few times. The chain carries TRBV15 and TRBJ2-3; D remains unclear. Germline loops: CDR1 LNHNV, CDR2 YYDKDF (reference sequence). The CDR3 length is 13 residues. The germline V and J ends were trimmed by 8 bases and 4 bases, with 13 bases remaining between them. The CDR3 protein is CATSAGLSDTQYF. CDR3 coding DNA: TGTGCCACCTCCGCCGGCCTTTCAGATACGCAGTATTTT.

The chain recombines TRBV7-9 with TRBJ2-7; 7 bases line up with TRBD2. Germline CDR1 SEHNR, CDR2 FQNEAQ (reference sequence). Losses at the gene ends were 1 base for V and 9 bases for J; bases not matched to a gene: 3. The CDR3 consists of 12 residues. CDR3 nucleotide sequence: TGTGCCAGCAGCTTAGGAAGCGGGGTGCAGTACTTC. This codes for CASSLGSGVQYF.

This chain uses TRBV3-1 with TRBJ1-5; the D is unclear. CDR3 length equals 15 residues. Trimming stripped 0 bases from V and 1 base from J, with 7 bases between. CDR1 and CDR2 (germline): LGHDT, YNNKEL (reference sequence). In nucleotides, the CDR3 is TGTGCCAGCAGCCAAGATGGGAAAAGCAATCAGCCCCAGCATTTT. It specifies CASSQDGKSNQPQHF. The entire variable domain, with the rest obtained from reference TRBV3-1 and TRBJ1-5, is as follows: DTAVSQTPKYLVTQMGNDKSIKCEQNLGHDTMYWYKQDSKKFLKIMFSYNNKELIINETVPNRFSPKSPDKAHLNLHINSLELGDSAVYFCASSQDGKSNQPQHFGDGTRLSIL.

In this sample, this clonotype turned up many times. The V and J genes are TRBV7-3 and TRBJ2-1; D is uncertain. The length of the CDR3 is 14 residues. The V end lost 5 bases, the J end lost 1 base, and 9 bases lay between the germline ends. CDR1 is SGHTA and CDR2 is FQGTGA in the germline V gene. The CDR3 nucleotides read TGTGCCAGCAGCCTGGATAGGTCCTACAATGAGCAGTTCTTC. Amino acid sequence: CASSLDRSYNEQFF.

This clonotype was seen more than once but under ten times. V is TRBV6-2 or TRBV6-3 and J is TRBJ1-1; no reliable D call. CDR1 MNHEY and CDR2 SVGEGT come from the germline V gene. CDR3 length: 12 residues. V dropped 0 bases and J dropped 4 bases, with 3 bases sitting between them. The CDR3 DNA follows: TGTGCCAGCAGTTACTCATCCACTGAAGCTTTCTTT. This gives the protein CASSYSSTEAFF.

This chain connects TRBV6-2 or TRBV6-3 to TRBJ1-2; 9 bases match TRBD1. The CDR3 totals 15 residues. CDR1 is MNHEY and CDR2 is SVGEGT in the germline V gene. The V and J ends lost 6 bases and 0 bases, in that order; junction bases with no gene match: 5. The CDR3 protein is CASSRWTGANYGYTF. CDR3 coding DNA: TGTGCCAGCAGCCGCTGGACAGGGGCTAACTATGGCTACACCTTC.

The V gene is TRBV6-2 or TRBV6-3, the J gene TRBJ2-7; D gene ambiguous. The CDR3 sequence is 11 residues long. Per the germline V gene, CDR1 is MNHEY and CDR2 is SVGEGT. V dropped 7 bases and J dropped 4 bases, with 8 bases sitting between them. CDR3 sequence reads: CASTKEYEQYF. The CDR3 bases are TGTGCCAGCACCAAGGAGTACGAGCAGTACTTC.

The CDR3 bases are TGTGCCAGCAGTACTAGAGAGAGCACAGATACGCAGTATTTT. It yields the protein CASSTRESTDTQYF. V is TRBV28 and J is TRBJ2-3; tentative D call: TRBD2 (5 bases). Trimming cost V 5 bases and J 0 bases, with 9 bases left between them. Germline CDR1 MDHEN, CDR2 SYDVKM. CDR3 length: 14 residues.

The genes are TRBV12-3 or TRBV12-4 and TRBJ2-5, with 7 bases that match TRBD2. Losses at the gene ends were 3 bases for V and 4 bases for J; bases not matched to a gene: 11. This CDR3 comprises 16 residues. The CDR3 loop reads CASSFRGVAGGETQYF. CDR3 bases: TGTGCCAGCAGTTTCCGAGGGGTAGCGGGTGGAGAGACCCAGTACTTC.

The chain has TRBV5-1 and TRBJ2-7, with D perhaps given as TRBD1 or TRBD2 (5 bases each). CDR1 and CDR2 (germline): SGHRS, YFSETQ. The V end was cut by 3 bases, the J end by 3 bases, with 13 bases between. The CDR3 contains 14 residues. The CDR3 here is CASSSGPADYEQYF. The CDR3 bases are TGCGCCAGCAGCTCGGGGCCTGCAGACTACGAGCAGTACTTC. Using reference TRBV5-1 and TRBJ2-7 for the parts outside the CDR3, the full variable domain is KAGVTQTPRYLIKTRGQQVTLSCSPISGHRSVSWYQQTPGQGLQFLFEYFSETQRNKGNFPGRFSGRQFSNSRSEMNVSTLELGDSALYLCASSSGPADYEQYFGPGTRLTVT.

Many counts were recorded for this clonotype. This chain uses TRBV7-9 with TRBJ2-7; tentatively, D is TRBD1 (6 bases). This CDR3 contains 14 residues. Trimming pared 5 bases from V and 3 bases from J, leaving 14 bases between. Per the germline V gene, CDR1 is SEHNR and CDR2 is FQNEAQ (reference sequence). CDR3 region: CASSRPGQYYEQYF. As DNA, the CDR3 is TGTGCCAGCAGCCGACCGGGACAATACTACGAGCAGTACTTC. Filled out from reference TRBV7-9 and TRBJ2-7, the complete variable domain reads DTGVSQNPRHKITKRGQNVTFRCDPISEHNRLYWYRQTLGQGPEFLTYFQNEAQLEKSRLLSDRFSAERPKGSFSTLEIQRTEQGDSAMYLCASSRPGQYYEQYFGPGTRLTVT.

This clonotype was found a few times. The chain employs TRBV5-1 and TRBJ1-2; no clear D. Germline CDR1 reads SGHRS; CDR2 reads YFSETQ. V lost 0 bases, J lost 3 bases, and 9 bases lay in between. The CDR3 contains 14 residues. The CDR3 DNA follows: TGCGCCAGCAGCTTGGCCACGGGTGACTATGGCTACACCTTC. It translates to CASSLATGDYGYTF.

This clonotype has more than one count but fewer than ten. The chain joins TRBV28 to TRBJ1-5; no clear D. The CDR3 has 16 amino acids. CDR1 is MDHEN, CDR2 SYDVKM, per germline. Trimming took off 6 bases at V and 0 bases at J, with 15 bases between the two ends. DNA for the CDR3: TGTGCCAGCAGCCCTGCCGGGAGGGATAGCAATCAGCCCCAGCATTTT. Protein: CASSPAGRDSNQPQHF.

This clonotype occurred a few times. The chain couples TRBV3-1 to TRBJ1-2, with D unresolved. The length of the CDR3 is 12 residues. V shed 4 bases and J shed 5 bases, with 8 bases lying between them. Germline CDR1 reads LGHDT; CDR2 reads YNNKEL (reference sequence). CDR3 protein: CASSPSPYGYTF. CDR3 bases: TGTGCCAGCAGCCCCAGCCCTTATGGCTACACCTTC. Variable domain in full (rest from reference TRBV3-1 and TRBJ1-2): DTAVSQTPKYLVTQMGNDKSIKCEQNLGHDTMYWYKQDSKKFLKIMFSYNNKELIINETVPNRFSPKSPDKAHLNLHINSLELGDSAVYFCASSPSPYGYTFGSGTRLTVV.